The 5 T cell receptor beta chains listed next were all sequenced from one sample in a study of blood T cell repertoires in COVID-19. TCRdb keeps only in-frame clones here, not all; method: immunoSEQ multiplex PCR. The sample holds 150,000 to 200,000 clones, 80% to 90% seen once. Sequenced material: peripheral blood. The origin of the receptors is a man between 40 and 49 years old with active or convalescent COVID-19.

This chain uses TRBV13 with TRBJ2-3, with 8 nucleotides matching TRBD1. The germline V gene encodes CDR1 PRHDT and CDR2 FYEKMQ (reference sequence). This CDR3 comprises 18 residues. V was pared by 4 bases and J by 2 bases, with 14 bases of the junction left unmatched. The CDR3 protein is CASSSDRVTQHTTDTQYF. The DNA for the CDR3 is TGTGCCAGCAGCTCGGACAGGGTTACGCAACACACCACAGATACGCAGTATTTT.

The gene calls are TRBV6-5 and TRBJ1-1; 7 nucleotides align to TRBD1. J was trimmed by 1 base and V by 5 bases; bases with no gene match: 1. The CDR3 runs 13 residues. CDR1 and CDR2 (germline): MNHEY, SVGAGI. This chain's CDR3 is CASSPGGNTEAFF. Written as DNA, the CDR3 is TGTGCCAGCAGTCCAGGGGGGAACACTGAAGCTTTCTTT.

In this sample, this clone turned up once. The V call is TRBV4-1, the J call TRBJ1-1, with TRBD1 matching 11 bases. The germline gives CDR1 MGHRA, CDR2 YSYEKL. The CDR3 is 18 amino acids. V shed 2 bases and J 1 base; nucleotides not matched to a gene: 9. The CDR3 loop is CASSQISGTGGWNTEAFF. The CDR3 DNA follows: TGCGCCAGCAGCCAAATCTCCGGGACAGGGGGATGGAACACTGAAGCTTTCTTT.

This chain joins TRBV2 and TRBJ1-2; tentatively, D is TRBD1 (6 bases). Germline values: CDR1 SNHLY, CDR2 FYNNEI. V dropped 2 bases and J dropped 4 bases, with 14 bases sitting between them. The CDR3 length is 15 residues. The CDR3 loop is CASSEMTGGFYGYTF. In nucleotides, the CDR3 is TGTGCCAGCAGTGAAATGACAGGCGGTTTCTATGGCTACACCTTC. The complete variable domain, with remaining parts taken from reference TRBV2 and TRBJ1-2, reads EPEVTQTPSHQVTQMGQEVILRCVPISNHLYFYWYRQILGQKVEFLVSFYNNEISEKSEIFDDQFSVERPDGSNFTLKIRSTKLEDSAMYFCASSEMTGGFYGYTFGSGTRLTVV.

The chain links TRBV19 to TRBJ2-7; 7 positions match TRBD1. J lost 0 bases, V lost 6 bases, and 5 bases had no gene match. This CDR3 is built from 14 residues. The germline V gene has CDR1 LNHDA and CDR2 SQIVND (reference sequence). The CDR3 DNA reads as TGTGCCAGTAGCCTGACAGGGAGCTCCTACGAGCAGTACTTC. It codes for CASSLTGSSYEQYF.